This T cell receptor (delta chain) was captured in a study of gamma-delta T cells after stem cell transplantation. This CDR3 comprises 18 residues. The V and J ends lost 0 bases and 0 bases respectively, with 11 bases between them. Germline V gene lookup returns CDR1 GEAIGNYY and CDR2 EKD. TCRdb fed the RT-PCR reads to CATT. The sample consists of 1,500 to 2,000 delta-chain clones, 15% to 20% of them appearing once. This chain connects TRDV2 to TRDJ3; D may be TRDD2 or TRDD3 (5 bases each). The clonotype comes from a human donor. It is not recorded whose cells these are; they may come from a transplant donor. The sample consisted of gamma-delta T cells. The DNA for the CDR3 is TGTGCCTGTGACACCGGGGGTCCTAGCTCCTGGGACACCCGACAGATGTTTTTC. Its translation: CACDTGGPSSWDTRQMFF.